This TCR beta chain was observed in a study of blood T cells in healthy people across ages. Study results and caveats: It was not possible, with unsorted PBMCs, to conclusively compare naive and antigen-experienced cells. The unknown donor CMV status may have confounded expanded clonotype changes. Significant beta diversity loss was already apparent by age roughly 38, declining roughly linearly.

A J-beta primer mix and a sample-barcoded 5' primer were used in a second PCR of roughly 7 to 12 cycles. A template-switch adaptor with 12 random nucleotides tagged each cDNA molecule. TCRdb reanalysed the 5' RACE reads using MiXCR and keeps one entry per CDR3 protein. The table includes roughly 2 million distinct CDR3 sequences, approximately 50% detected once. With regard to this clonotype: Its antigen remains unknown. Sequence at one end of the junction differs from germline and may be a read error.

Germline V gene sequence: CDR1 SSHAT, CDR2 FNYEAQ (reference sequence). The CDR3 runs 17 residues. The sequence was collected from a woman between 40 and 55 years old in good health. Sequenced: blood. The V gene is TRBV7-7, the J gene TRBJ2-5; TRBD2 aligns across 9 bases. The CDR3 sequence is CASSPHGAGGLQETQYF. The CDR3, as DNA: TGTGCTAGCAGCCCACATGGAGCGGGGGGCCTCCAAGAGACCCAGTACTTC.